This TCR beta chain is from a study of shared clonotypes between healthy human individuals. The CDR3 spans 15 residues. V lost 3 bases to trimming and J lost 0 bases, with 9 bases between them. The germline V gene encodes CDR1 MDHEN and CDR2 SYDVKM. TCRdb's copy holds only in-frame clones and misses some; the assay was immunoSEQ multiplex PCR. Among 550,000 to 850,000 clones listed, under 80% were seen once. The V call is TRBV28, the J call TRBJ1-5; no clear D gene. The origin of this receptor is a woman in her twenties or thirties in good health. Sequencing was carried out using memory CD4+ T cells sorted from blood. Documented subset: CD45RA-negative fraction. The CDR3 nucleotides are TGTGCCAGCAGTTTGCGCAGGAATAGCAATCAGCCCCAGCATTTT. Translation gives CASSLRRNSNQPQHF. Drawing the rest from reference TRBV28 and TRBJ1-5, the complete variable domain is DVKVTQSSRYLVKRTGEKVFLECVQDMDHENMFWYRQDPGLGLRLIYFSYDVKMKEKGDIPEGYSVSREKKERFSLILESASTNQTSMYLCASSLRRNSNQPQHFGDGTRLSIL.